The 22 T cell receptor beta chains listed next were all sequenced from one sample in a study of cytomegalovirus exposure and HLA in healthy donors. In the PCR, 60 Vbeta and 13 Jbeta primers were used. Profiled with immunoSEQ multiplex PCR; TCRdb holds only in-frame clones, not every one. The sample includes tens of thousands of clones, under 70% of them seen just once. Sequencing input: PBMCs. The receptors shown here come from a man in his thirties or forties in good health and CMV-seropositive.

The J gene is TRBJ1-2, the V gene TRBV29-1; no definite D call. The V end lost 5 bases, the J end lost 8 bases, and 15 bases lay between the germline ends. This CDR3 is built from 12 residues. Germline CDR1 SQVTM, CDR2 ANQGSEA. CDR3 loop: CSVSSGREGYTF. The CDR3 nucleotides read TGCAGCGTTTCTTCGGGGAGGGAAGGCTACACCTTC.

CDR3: CASRRPDRERYGYTF. CDR3 bases: TGTGCCAGCAGACGTCCGGACAGGGAGCGCTATGGCTACACCTTC. The chain recombines TRBV7-2 with TRBJ1-2, with 8 nucleotides matching TRBD1. The CDR3 is 15 amino acids. CDR1 SGHTA and CDR2 FQGNSA come from the germline V gene. V was pared by 6 bases and J by 4 bases, with 10 bases of the junction left unmatched.

Written as DNA, the CDR3 is TGTGCCAGCAGCGTAGGAGGCCTAGTGGATGAGCAGTTCTTC. It is translated as CASSVGGLVDEQFF. The genes are TRBV9 and TRBJ2-1; D is uncertain. Trimming pared 0 bases from V and 8 bases from J, leaving 12 bases between. The CDR3 has 14 residues. Germline loops: CDR1 SGDLS, CDR2 YYNGEE. Complete variable domain (other parts from reference TRBV9 and TRBJ2-1): DSGVTQTPKHLITATGQRVTLRCSPRSGDLSVYWYQQSLDQGLQFLIQYYNGEERAKGNILERFSAQQFPDLHSELNLSSLELGDSALYFCASSVGGLVDEQFFGPGTRLTVL.

This clone was picked up a small number of times. The junction departs from germline at one end; a sequencing error may be responsible. The CDR3 region is CATSRVGGYGYAF. The CDR3 DNA is TGTGCCACCAGCAGAGTCGGAGGGTATGGCTACGCCTTC. V gene TRBV15 combines with J gene TRBJ1-2; no clear D gene. Germline V gene sequence: CDR1 LNHNV, CDR2 YYDKDF (reference sequence). The CDR3 contains 13 residues.

The chain uses TRBV4-1 and TRBJ2-4; D is possibly TRBD1 (6 bases). CDR1 and CDR2 from the germline V gene are MGHRA and YSYEKL. CDR3 length: 17 amino acids. Trimming shortened V by 0 bases and J by 5 bases, and 17 bases separated the two germline ends. CDR3 loop: CASSQEKMQGIENIQYF. The CDR3 region has the DNA TGCGCCAGCAGCCAAGAGAAGATGCAGGGGATCGAAAACATTCAGTACTTC.

The DNA for the CDR3 is TGTGCCAGCAGCCCCCTAGCGGGAGAGACCTACGAGCAGTACTTC. This gives the protein CASSPLAGETYEQYF. J is TRBJ2-7 and V is TRBV7-6; TRBD2 agrees at 10 bases. V shed 5 bases and J 2 bases; nucleotides not matched to a gene: 6. The V gene's germline CDR1 is SGHVS and CDR2 FNYEAQ. This CDR3 is built from 15 residues.

V and J are TRBV4-3 and TRBJ2-3; 7 bases are a match to TRBD1. Germline loops: CDR1 LGHNA, CDR2 YSLEER. There are 16 residues in the CDR3. J lost 5 bases, V lost 0 bases, and 8 bases had no gene match. Here the CDR3 reads CASSQEGGLVGDTQYF. In DNA form, the CDR3 reads TGCGCCAGCAGCCAAGAAGGGGGCTTAGTTGGAGATACGCAGTATTTT.

This rearrangement joins TRBV19 to TRBJ1-6, with a weak D call TRBD1 (6 bases). Germline V CDR1 and CDR2: LNHDA, SQIVND (reference sequence). CDR3 size: 14 residues. V lost 0 bases and J 9 bases, leaving 9 bases between the germline ends. Here the CDR3 reads CASSIEQGLSPLHF. CDR3 coding DNA: TGTGCCAGTAGTATAGAACAGGGCCTTTCACCCCTCCACTTT.

This clone was found a few times. This chain connects TRBV7-3 to TRBJ1-4; 10 nucleotides agree with TRBD1. This CDR3 has 15 amino acids. V dropped 7 bases and J dropped 8; count of bases not matched to a gene: 10. Germline-derived CDR1 and CDR2 are SGHTA and FQGTGA. The CDR3 loop reads CASTSEDRGREKLFF. In nucleotides, the CDR3 is TGTGCCAGCACGTCGGAGGACAGGGGGAGAGAAAAACTGTTTTTT. Together with reference TRBV7-3 and TRBJ1-4, the CDR3 gives the full variable domain: GAGVSQTPSNKVTEKGKYVELRCDPISGHTALYWYRQSLGQGPEFLIYFQGTGAADDSGLPNDRFFAVRPEGSVSTLKIQRTERGDSAVYLCASTSEDRGREKLFFGSGTQLSVL.

V usage is TRBV15 and J usage is TRBJ1-2; unclear D gene. CDR3 length: 15 residues. Per the germline V gene, CDR1 is LNHNV and CDR2 is YYDKDF (reference sequence). Trimming cost V 0 bases and J 2 bases, with 10 bases left between them. The CDR3 protein is CATSREVNLNYGYTF. The CDR3 region has the DNA TGTGCCACCAGCAGAGAAGTCAACTTAAACTATGGCTACACCTTC.

This clone was detected only once. V and J are TRBV19 and TRBJ1-2; D call uncertain. The CDR3 length is 14 residues. CDR1 is LNHDA and CDR2 is SQIVND in the germline V gene (reference sequence). Trimming pared 7 bases from V and 2 bases from J, leaving 14 bases between. CDR3 protein: CASNQPTGNYGYTF. The CDR3 DNA is TGTGCCAGTAACCAGCCGACGGGAAACTATGGCTACACCTTC.

This chain uses TRBV28 with TRBJ2-7, with 8 positions matching TRBD1. The J segment lost 6 bases and the V segment lost 3 bases, leaving 10 bases of the junction unmatched. The V gene's germline CDR1 is MDHEN and CDR2 SYDVKM. This CDR3 contains 15 residues. The CDR3 here is CASSFQGALLAEQYF. The CDR3 DNA follows: TGTGCCAGCAGTTTTCAGGGGGCGCTTCTCGCCGAGCAGTACTTC.

This clone has more than one count but fewer than ten. The chain links TRBV27 to TRBJ2-2; D is perhaps TRBD1 (6 bases). CDR3 size: 19 residues. Trimming removed 0 bases from V and 4 bases from J, with 21 bases in between. Looked up from germline, CDR1 is MNHEY and CDR2 is SMNVEV (reference sequence). CDR3 amino acids: CASSLSRDRRDWVTGELFF. The CDR3 coding sequence is TGTGCCAGCAGTTTATCGAGAGACAGGCGCGATTGGGTCACCGGGGAGCTGTTTTTT.

In its sample, this clone was seen a few times. The chain is built from TRBV11-2 and TRBJ1-2, with a weak D call TRBD1 (5 bases). Germline V gives CDR1 SGHAT, CDR2 FQNNGV. This CDR3 has 13 amino acids. With 5 bases removed from V and 3 bases from J, the gap between germline ends came to 10 bases. The CDR3 nucleotides are TGTGCCAGCAGCCGTCCGGGGGACTATGGCTACACCTTC. Amino acids: CASSRPGDYGYTF.

V is TRBV15 and J is TRBJ2-7; 8 bases are a match to TRBD2. CDR3 length: 15 amino acids. The V gene's germline CDR1 is LNHNV and CDR2 YYDKDF (reference sequence). Trimming took 6 bases from V and 3 from J; bases not matched to a gene: 10. This chain's CDR3 is CATSRSRSGSYEQYF. CDR3 DNA sequence: TGTGCCACCAGTAGAAGTAGGAGCGGGAGCTACGAGCAGTACTTC.

The chain recombines TRBV5-6 with TRBJ1-1; no reliable D call. V was shortened by 4 bases and J by 0 bases, with 13 bases between the two germline ends. Germline-derived CDR1 and CDR2 are SGHDT and YYEEEE. The CDR3 covers 15 residues. Here the CDR3 reads CASSPEVLMNTEAFF. The CDR3 nucleotides are TGTGCCAGCAGCCCGGAGGTATTAATGAACACTGAAGCTTTCTTT.

J is TRBJ2-3 and V is TRBV7-3; no firm D call. The CDR3 covers 13 residues. V dropped 6 bases and J dropped 0 bases, with 7 bases sitting between them. Germline V CDR1 and CDR2: SGHTA, FQGTGA. Written as DNA, the CDR3 is TGTGCCAGCAGTACAGAGAGCACAGATACGCAGTATTTT. Translating it yields CASSTESTDTQYF.

The chain links TRBV4-1 to TRBJ1-1; the match to TRBD1 covers 8 bases. Germline loops: CDR1 MGHRA, CDR2 YSYEKL. The CDR3 sequence is 14 residues long. V shed 5 bases and J 0 bases; nucleotides not matched to a gene: 2. Written as DNA, the CDR3 is TGCGCCAGCAGCTGGACAGGGATGAACACTGAAGCTTTCTTT. This gives the protein CASSWTGMNTEAFF.

This chain connects TRBV7-3 to TRBJ2-7, with D possibly TRBD2 on 7 matching bases. V lost 5 bases and J lost 7, with 12 bases in between. CDR1 is SGHTA and CDR2 is FQGTGA in the germline V gene. The CDR3 totals 12 residues. This chain's CDR3 is CASSQGGGEQYF. The CDR3 DNA is TGTGCCAGCAGCCAAGGGGGGGGTGAGCAGTACTTC. Looking up the rest from reference TRBV7-3 and TRBJ2-7 gives the full variable domain: GAGVSQTPSNKVTEKGKYVELRCDPISGHTALYWYRQSLGQGPEFLIYFQGTGAADDSGLPNDRFFAVRPEGSVSTLKIQRTERGDSAVYLCASSQGGGEQYFGPGTRLTVT.

The CDR3 sequence is CAISESRLAVGSNEQFF. DNA of the CDR3: TGTGCCATCAGTGAGTCGCGACTAGCGGTGGGGTCCAATGAGCAGTTCTTC. V gene TRBV10-3 combines with J gene TRBJ2-1; 9 bases are a match to TRBD2. Losses at the gene ends were 0 bases for V and 6 bases for J; bases not matched to a gene: 9. Per the germline V gene, CDR1 is ENHRY and CDR2 is SYGVKD. This CDR3 comprises 17 residues.

The V and J genes are TRBV2 and TRBJ2-1; TRBD2 agrees at 7 bases. The J segment lost 0 bases and the V segment lost 7 bases, leaving 9 bases of the junction unmatched. Germline CDR1 and CDR2: SNHLY and FYNNEI. The CDR3 loop spans 16 amino acids. DNA for the CDR3: TGTGCCAGCAATCACCTTAGCGGGCCCTCCTACAATGAGCAGTTCTTC. Protein: CASNHLSGPSYNEQFF.

V is TRBV4-2 and J is TRBJ1-1; the D gene is possibly TRBD1 (6 bases). This CDR3 spans 15 amino acids. V dropped 1 base and J dropped 3 bases, with 12 bases sitting between them. Per germline, CDR1 LGHNA and CDR2 YNFKEQ. The DNA of the CDR3 is TGTGCCAGCAGCCAAGGGGGGCACAGGGACACTGAAGCTTTCTTT. Residues: CASSQGGHRDTEAFF.